Listed below are T cell receptor beta chains from one sample, sequenced in a study of blood T cells in healthy people across ages. TCRdb re-called the 5' RACE reads through MiXCR, storing one row per CDR3 protein. The sample shows more than 1.4 million distinct CDR3 sequences, 42% of them seen only once. The material sequenced was blood. The origin of the receptors is a woman between 18 and 29 years old in good health. Each CDR3 is given with its conserved first and last residue. D genes are given only for firm matches. Not all rows give a size; the values are once, few, many and, for expanded clones, a class.

clone_size | j_call | v_call | cdr3_length | d_call | cdr3_aa | cdr3_nt
. | TRBJ2-3 | TRBV4-1 | 17 | TRBD2 | CASSPRLAGGYTDTQYF | TGCGCCAGCAGCCCGCGACTAGCGGGAGGATACACAGATACGCAGTATTTT
few | TRBJ1-2 | TRBV6-5 | 15 | . | CASSYSLLGIGGYTF | TGTGCCAGCAGTTACTCCCTTCTAGGGATTGGGGGCTACACCTTC
. | TRBJ2-7 | TRBV7-2 | 16 | . | CASSLLGTNSRGEQYF | TGTGCCAGCAGCTTATTGGGGACCAATAGCCGGGGTGAGCAGTACTTC
. | TRBJ2-7 | TRBV20-1 | 15 | . | CSASPGTGSSYEQYF | TGCAGTGCTAGCCCCGGCACCGGGAGCTCCTACGAGCAGTACTTC
once | TRBJ2-1 | TRBV6-5 | 16 | . | CASSYSKSGARNEQFF | TGTGCCAGCAGTTACTCGAAGTCAGGGGCCCGGAATGAGCAGTTCTTC
. | TRBJ2-1 | TRBV10-3 | 13 | TRBD1 | CAIGQDSCNEQFF | TGTGCCATTGGACAGGACTCCTGCAATGAGCAGTTCTTC
once | TRBJ2-7 | TRBV11-3 | 13 | TRBD2 | CASSPRGSDEQYF | TGTGCCAGCAGCCCGCGGGGGAGCGACGAGCAGTACTTC
. | TRBJ1-6 | TRBV10-3 | 17 | . | CAISESKLGEQASPHHF | TGTGCCATCAGTGAGTCGAAGTTGGGGGAACAGGCTTCACCCCACCACTTT
. | TRBJ2-1 | TRBV3-1 | 13 | . | CASSHGGDNEQFF | TGTGCCAGCAGCCACGGGGGTGACAATGAGCAGTTCTTC
. | TRBJ2-1 | TRBV7-2 | 14 | TRBD2 | CASSLVGLVAEQFF | TGTGCCAGCAGCTTAGTGGGACTAGTAGCTGAGCAGTTCTTC
. | TRBJ1-6 | TRBV12-3/TRBV12-4 | 12 | . | CASNDGDSPLHF | TGTGCCAGCAACGACGGTGATTCACCCCTCCACTTT
many | TRBJ2-1 | TRBV18 | 13 | . | CASSPQSANEQFF | TGTGCCAGCTCACCCCAGAGTGCTAATGAGCAGTTCTTC
. | TRBJ2-5 | TRBV29-1 | 15 | . | CSVGGWGRFLETQYF | TGCAGCGTGGGGGGGTGGGGGCGCTTTCTTGAGACCCAGTACTTC
. | TRBJ2-7 | TRBV6-1 | 19 | TRBD2 | CASSREMGSWRESPYEQYF | TGTGCCAGCAGCCGCGAGATGGGGAGTTGGCGGGAGAGTCCTTACGAGCAGTACTTC
. | TRBJ2-5 | TRBV2 | 16 | TRBD1 | CASRNRGQGWDETQYF | TGTGCCAGCAGAAACCGGGGACAGGGGTGGGATGAGACCCAGTACTTC
. | TRBJ2-3 | TRBV6-1 | 14 | TRBD1 | CASEQGGDEDTQYF | TGTGCCAGCGAACAGGGGGGAGATGAAGATACGCAGTATTTT
. | TRBJ2-7 | TRBV6-1 | 16 | TRBD2 | CASSALGSGSYNEQYF | TGTGCCAGCAGCGCCCTAGGTAGCGGGAGCTACAATGAGCAGTACTTC
few | TRBJ2-3 | TRBV25-1 | 13 | TRBD2 | CAIASGLLDTQYF | TGTGCCATTGCTAGCGGCCTTTTGGATACGCAGTATTTT
many | TRBJ2-4 | TRBV27 | 15 | . | CASSLRPGAVNIQYF | TGTGCCAGCAGTCTACGGCCGGGGGCGGTGAACATTCAGTACTTC
. | TRBJ2-7 | TRBV28 | 14 | TRBD2 | CASSSAGPFYEQYF | TGTGCCAGCAGTTCAGCGGGGCCGTTTTACGAGCAGTACTTC
once | TRBJ2-1 | TRBV6-1 | 14 | TRBD2 | CASRLDSGINEQFF | TGTGCCAGCCGCCTGGATAGCGGGATTAATGAGCAGTTCTTC
. | TRBJ2-1 | TRBV6-5 | 15 | TRBD1 | CASSYSGQGYNEQFF | TGTGCCAGCAGTTACTCGGGACAGGGGTACAATGAGCAGTTCTTC
. | TRBJ2-7 | TRBV4-2 | 12 | . | CASSQDLESQYF | TGTGCCAGCAGCCAAGATTTGGAGTCCCAGTACTTC
. | TRBJ2-5 | TRBV27 | 14 | . | CASSWGFNQETQYF | TGTGCCAGCAGTTGGGGATTCAATCAAGAGACCCAGTACTTC
once | TRBJ2-3 | TRBV7-2 | 13 | . | CVNGSGLGDTQYF | TGTGTCAACGGCTCGGGACTTGGAGATACGCAGTATTTT
. | TRBJ1-4 | TRBV3-1 | 14 | TRBD1 | CASSRTGYGEKLFF | TGTGCCAGCAGCCGGACAGGGTACGGAGAAAAACTGTTTTTT
once | TRBJ2-5 | TRBV27 | 19 | TRBD1 | CASSQSLAGTGGRQETQYF | TGTGCCAGCAGTCAATCGCTAGCCGGGACAGGGGGTCGGCAAGAGACCCAGTACTTC
. | TRBJ1-2 | TRBV5-1 | 15 | TRBD1 | CASSSRTGVDYGYTF | TGCGCCAGCAGCTCAAGGACAGGGGTGGACTATGGCTACACCTTC
. | TRBJ1-2 | TRBV28 | 12 | . | CASSFGRSGYTF | TGTGCCAGCAGTTTCGGCAGGTCTGGCTACACCTTC
few | TRBJ2-3 | TRBV13 | 18 | TRBD2 | CASSLGGIAGGDTDTQYF | TGTGCCAGCAGCTTAGGGGGAATAGCGGGGGGCGATACAGATACGCAGTATTTT
few | TRBJ1-2 | TRBV12-3/TRBV12-4 | 14 | . | CASSLLGDDYGYTF | TGTGCCAGCAGTCTCCTCGGGGATGACTATGGCTACACCTTC
. | TRBJ2-7 | TRBV13 | 16 | . | CASSLEDAGPGAEQYF | TGTGCCAGCAGCTTAGAGGATGCCGGGCCAGGGGCCGAGCAGTACTTC
few | TRBJ2-6 | TRBV6-5 | 13 | . | CASVGAGANVLTF | TGTGCCAGCGTAGGTGCGGGGGCCAACGTCCTGACTTTC
. | TRBJ1-3 | TRBV3-1 | 16 | . | CASSQESYGRRDTIYF | TGTGCCAGCAGCCAAGAATCATACGGGAGGCGGGACACCATATATTTT
. | TRBJ2-7 | TRBV6-6 | 15 | TRBD1 | CASSWADRGSYEQYF | TGTGCCAGCAGTTGGGCGGACAGGGGCTCCTACGAGCAGTACTTC
. | TRBJ2-7 | TRBV6-6 | 12 | . | CASSVIGETQNF | TGTGCCAGCAGTGTCATTGGGGAGACCCAGAACTTC
few | TRBJ2-3 | TRBV9 | 14 | . | CASSAGEGIATQYF | TGTGCCAGCAGCGCGGGAGAGGGGATAGCTACGCAGTATTTT
. | TRBJ2-1 | TRBV3-1 | 15 | TRBD2 | CASSQIPLAGDEQFF | TGTGCCAGCAGCCAAATTCCACTAGCGGGGGATGAGCAGTTCTTC
. | TRBJ2-1 | TRBV9 | 18 | . | CASSQLLGPPRGDNEQFF | TGTGCCAGCAGCCAGTTGTTGGGTCCCCCACGGGGTGACAATGAGCAGTTCTTC
. | TRBJ2-5 | TRBV2 | 16 | TRBD2 | CASSEASGKTSETQYF | TGTGCCAGCAGTGAAGCTAGCGGGAAGACCTCAGAGACCCAGTACTTC
few | TRBJ2-7 | TRBV29-1 | 14 | TRBD2 | CSADLTSRRYEQYF | TGCAGCGCAGACCTGACTAGCCGCCGCTACGAGCAGTACTTC
few | TRBJ2-4 | TRBV15 | 14 | TRBD1 | CATSGQGVRNIQYF | TGTGCCACCAGTGGACAGGGGGTCAGGAACATTCAGTACTTC
. | TRBJ2-3 | TRBV28 | 16 | . | CASSPQRLEFADTQYF | TGTGCCAGCAGTCCACAAAGACTAGAATTCGCGGATACGCAGTATTTT
once | TRBJ2-7 | TRBV29-1 | 12 | . | CSVAETSYEQYF | TGCAGCGTTGCGGAGACTTCCTACGAGCAGTACTTC
. | TRBJ2-3 | TRBV2 | 14 | . | CASSDDYPTDTQYF | TGTGCCAGCAGTGATGACTATCCCACAGATACGCAGTATTTT
. | TRBJ2-7 | TRBV20-1 | 13 | . | CSARPIPKSEQYF | TGCAGTGCTAGACCGATCCCCAAATCCGAGCAGTACTTC
. | TRBJ2-5 | TRBV28 | 14 | TRBD1 | CASSPDRVQETQYF | TGTGCCAGCAGTCCTGACAGGGTCCAAGAGACCCAGTACTTC
. | TRBJ2-7 | TRBV2 | 17 | TRBD1 | CASSLTGTAMSSSSGYF | TGTGCCAGCAGTCTTACCGGGACAGCAATGAGCAGTTCTTCCGGGTACTTC
. | TRBJ1-6 | TRBV20-1 | 14 | TRBD1 | CSASPGQGSSPLHF | TGCAGTGCTAGCCCGGGACAGGGTAGTTCACCCCTCCACTTT
. | TRBJ2-1 | TRBV7-2 | 16 | TRBD2 | CASSLLAGGPFVEQFF | TGTGCCAGCAGCTTACTAGCGGGGGGGCCTTTCGTAGAGCAGTTCTTC
. | TRBJ2-7 | TRBV20-1 | 15 | TRBD1 | CSPARVQGTLYEQYF | TGCAGTCCTGCTAGAGTACAGGGGACGTTGTACGAGCAGTACTTC
. | TRBJ2-1 | TRBV7-8 | 17 | TRBD2 | CASSPLGTSGIYNEQFF | TGTGCCAGCAGCCCGCTGGGGACTAGCGGGATATACAATGAGCAGTTCTTC
. | TRBJ2-5 | TRBV20-1 | 12 | . | CSAEAGQGEQYF | TGCAGTGCCGAAGCCGGACAAGGTGAGCAGTACTTC
. | TRBJ1-5 | TRBV2 | 14 | TRBD1 | CASSRQGPVQPQHF | TGTGCCAGCAGCCGACAGGGACCGGTTCAGCCCCAGCATTTT